These 18 T cell receptor beta chains came from one sample sequenced in a study of neurological immune-mediated disorders (dated by TCRdb to the late 2010s). Taken with the paper, the label for time point translates to: longitudinal time-point 1 (baseline). Library creation used 5' RACE. Sequenced on an Illumina HiSeq 2500. The public reads were reanalyzed by TCRdb: fastp trimming at Q25, MiXCR alignment, in-frame beta chains only. For every CDR3 protein sequence, its rows merge into one entry that carries the most common genes and DNA. The sample table contains 40,000 or so distinct CDR3 sequences; only one count was recorded for more than 3% of them. The ten largest clonotypes hold about 8% of the sample. The sequenced sample was PBMCs. These receptors all come from a woman aged 55 to 70 with multiple sclerosis.

This clonotype was seen ten or more times. The CDR3 loop reads CASSSNQGDLNIQYF. CDR3 bases: TGTGCCAGCAGTTCTAACCAGGGGGACTTAAACATTCAGTACTTC. The gene calls are TRBV6-5 and TRBJ2-4; the D gene is possibly TRBD1 (7 bases). This CDR3 is built from 15 residues. The V gene's germline CDR1 is MNHEY and CDR2 SVGAGI. V was pared by 4 bases and J by 6 bases, with 16 bases between.

With respect to this clonotype: A single base separates this from a much larger clone, so it may be a read error. V gene TRBV29-1 combines with J gene TRBJ2-7; the D call may be TRBD1 or TRBD2 (5 bases each). The CDR3 totals 12 residues. V was trimmed by 8 bases and J by 2 bases, leaving 13 bases between them. Germline CDR1 and CDR2: SQVTM and ANQGSEA. CDR3 region: CSIASGPYEQYF. The CDR3 DNA reads TGCAGCATTGCCTCGGGGCCCTACGAGCAGTACTTC.

This clonotype has a handful of counts. The CDR3 is CASSAGNYGYTF. Written as DNA, the CDR3 is TGTGCCAGCAGTGCGGGGAACTATGGCTACACCTTC. This chain uses TRBV7-9 with TRBJ1-2; D is unresolved. In germline, CDR1 is SEHNR, CDR2 FQNEAQ (reference sequence). V dropped 6 bases and J dropped 2 bases, with 7 bases sitting between them. The CDR3 runs 12 residues.

This clonotype has a count of ten or more. V and J are TRBV5-1 and TRBJ1-4, with D possibly being TRBD1 (5 bases). Looked up from germline, CDR1 is SGHRS and CDR2 is YFSETQ. The CDR3 is made up of 16 amino acids. V lost 4 bases to trimming and J lost 3 bases, with 16 bases between them. CDR3 sequence: CASSIGTDYSNEKLFF. The CDR3 DNA follows: TGCGCCAGCAGCATAGGGACGGACTATTCTAATGAAAAACTGTTTTTT.

There are many counts of this clonotype. V and J are TRBV5-6 and TRBJ1-1, with unresolved D. V lost 2 bases, J lost 1 base, and 15 bases lay in between. Germline assignment: CDR1 SGHDT and CDR2 YYEEEE. The CDR3 sequence is 16 residues long. Written as DNA, the CDR3 is TGTGCCAGCAGCTTAGATCTGGGCACTAAGAACACTGAAGCTTTCTTT. Encoded protein: CASSLDLGTKNTEAFF.

This clonotype showed up many times. The chain employs TRBV7-9 and TRBJ2-3; TRBD2 agrees at 12 bases. V was pared by 4 bases and J by 3 bases, with 8 bases of the junction left unmatched. The CDR3 consists of 17 residues. CDR1 is SEHNR, CDR2 FQNEAQ, per germline (reference sequence). The CDR3 DNA reads TGTGCCAGCAGCTCTGGACTAGCGGGGTCCCGGACAGATACGCAGTATTTT. It codes for CASSSGLAGSRTDTQYF.

This clonotype was seen many times. This chain uses TRBV5-5 with TRBJ2-5, with 7 positions matching TRBD1. The CDR3 is 14 amino acids. The trim removed 1 base at V and 3 bases at J, leaving 3 bases unmatched. CDR1 is SGHKS, CDR2 YYEKEE, per germline (reference sequence). The CDR3: CASSLSRGKETQYF. The CDR3 DNA is TGTGCCAGCAGCTTGTCCAGGGGGAAAGAGACCCAGTACTTC.

This clonotype showed up many times. The chain couples TRBV20-1 to TRBJ2-1; 16 positions agree with TRBD2. V shed 4 bases and J 15 bases; nucleotides not matched to a gene: 18. The CDR3 extends over 17 amino acids. Germline V lookup: CDR1 DFQATT, CDR2 SNEGSKA (reference sequence). The CDR3 nucleotides are TGCAGTGCTAAACCGGGACTAGCGGGGGGGCAGGTTGCAGGCGTGTTCTTC. Translated: CSAKPGLAGGQVAGVFF.

This clonotype was counted ten times or more. The rearrangement uses TRBV3-1 and TRBJ2-1; TRBD2 might be the D (5 bases). Trimming shortened V by 4 bases and J by 10 bases, and 11 bases separated the two germline ends. The germline V gene encodes CDR1 LGHDT and CDR2 YNNKEL (reference sequence). This CDR3 spans 12 amino acids. The CDR3 region has the DNA TGTGCCAGCAGCCGTCTTAGAGGGGAGCAGTTCTTC. Protein: CASSRLRGEQFF.

This clonotype appeared many times. The genes are TRBV18 and TRBJ1-4; possibly TRBD1 for D (5 bases). Germline V gene sequence: CDR1 KGHSH, CDR2 LQKENI. V lost 0 bases, J lost 11 bases, and 13 bases lay in between. The CDR3 loop spans 14 amino acids. CDR3: CASSPPEGNWKLFF. As DNA, the CDR3 is TGTGCCAGCTCACCACCCGAGGGGAATTGGAAACTGTTTTTT.

This clonotype was recorded many times. The V call is TRBV5-1, the J call TRBJ1-5; TRBD1 matches at 10 bases. J lost 3 bases, V lost 0 bases, and 3 bases had no gene match. There are 16 residues in the CDR3. Germline values: CDR1 SGHRS, CDR2 YFSETQ. The CDR3 spells CASSLEDRGVNQPQHF. CDR3 nucleotide sequence: TGCGCCAGCAGCTTGGAGGACAGGGGGGTCAATCAGCCCCAGCATTTT. Full variable domain (rest looked up from reference TRBV5-1 and TRBJ1-5): KAGVTQTPRYLIKTRGQQVTLSCSPISGHRSVSWYQQTPGQGLQFLFEYFSETQRNKGNFPGRFSGRQFSNSRSEMNVSTLELGDSALYLCASSLEDRGVNQPQHFGDGTRLSIL.

This clonotype was seen at least ten times. The rearrangement links TRBV20-1 to TRBJ2-3; 8 bases line up with TRBD2. The CDR3 runs to 13 residues. Trimming cost V 6 bases and J 4 bases; bases outside gene matches: 6. Germline CDR1 and CDR2: DFQATT and SNEGSKA (reference sequence). The CDR3 reads CSARGTSADTQYF. Here the CDR3 DNA reads TGCAGTGCCCGGGGGACTAGTGCAGATACGCAGTATTTT.

This clonotype occurred many times. The V and J genes are TRBV28 and TRBJ1-2; D remains ambiguous. With 2 bases removed from V and 0 bases from J, the gap between germline ends came to 22 bases. The germline V gene has CDR1 MDHEN and CDR2 SYDVKM. The CDR3 is made up of 19 amino acids. CDR3 region: CASSLKLVLVGAANYGYTF. CDR3 sequence (DNA): TGTGCCAGCAGTTTAAAACTGGTTTTAGTGGGAGCAGCTAACTATGGCTACACCTTC.

At least ten counts were recorded for this clonotype. CDR3 DNA: TGCAGTGCTATTGCGGGGGGGTCCGCCAAAAACATTCAGTACTTC. Its translation: CSAIAGGSAKNIQYF. V is TRBV20-1 and J is TRBJ2-4, with 9 bases that match TRBD2. V dropped 4 bases and J dropped 1; count of bases not matched to a gene: 5. From germline, CDR1 is DFQATT and CDR2 SNEGSKA (reference sequence). This CDR3 has 15 amino acids.

This clonotype was counted a few times. This chain links TRBV20-1 with TRBJ2-7; TRBD2 agrees at 9 bases. Per the germline V gene, CDR1 is DFQATT and CDR2 is SNEGSKA (reference sequence). The V and J ends lost 0 bases and 2 bases, in that order; junction bases with no gene match: 17. The CDR3 loop spans 19 amino acids. The CDR3 nucleotides are TGCAGTGCTAGAGATGTCCTAGGCCTAGCGGGGCCGAGGGCCTACGAGCAGTACTTC. Its protein is CSARDVLGLAGPRAYEQYF.

This clonotype was picked up many times. This chain connects TRBV11-2 to TRBJ1-5, with TRBD1 matching over 9 bases. Germline CDR1 is SGHAT and CDR2 is FQNNGV. This CDR3 contains 15 residues. J lost 3 bases, V lost 3 bases, and 3 bases had no gene match. The CDR3 DNA sequence: TGTGCCAGCAGCTTGGGGGACAGGGACAATCAGCCCCAGCATTTT. Amino acid sequence: CASSLGDRDNQPQHF.

This clonotype was seen repeatedly, ten times or more. The genes are TRBV20-1 and TRBJ2-7; TRBD1 matches at 9 bases. This CDR3 is 14 amino acids long. Germline V gene sequence: CDR1 DFQATT, CDR2 SNEGSKA (reference sequence). V shed 7 bases, J shed 0 bases, and the junction held 7 bases outside the gene matches. The CDR3 sequence is CSVDPGQGSYEQYF. The CDR3 DNA is TGCAGTGTAGACCCGGGACAGGGCTCCTACGAGCAGTACTTC.

This clonotype was picked up many times. The chain has TRBV28 and TRBJ2-2, with TRBD2 as a possible D gene (6 bases). The germline V gene encodes CDR1 MDHEN and CDR2 SYDVKM. CDR3 length: 15 amino acids. With 5 bases removed from V and 4 bases from J, the gap between germline ends came to 14 bases. The CDR3 bases are TGTGCCAGCAGTCCTCCCTCCGGGGGCACCGGGGAGCTGTTTTTT. Its translation is CASSPPSGGTGELFF.